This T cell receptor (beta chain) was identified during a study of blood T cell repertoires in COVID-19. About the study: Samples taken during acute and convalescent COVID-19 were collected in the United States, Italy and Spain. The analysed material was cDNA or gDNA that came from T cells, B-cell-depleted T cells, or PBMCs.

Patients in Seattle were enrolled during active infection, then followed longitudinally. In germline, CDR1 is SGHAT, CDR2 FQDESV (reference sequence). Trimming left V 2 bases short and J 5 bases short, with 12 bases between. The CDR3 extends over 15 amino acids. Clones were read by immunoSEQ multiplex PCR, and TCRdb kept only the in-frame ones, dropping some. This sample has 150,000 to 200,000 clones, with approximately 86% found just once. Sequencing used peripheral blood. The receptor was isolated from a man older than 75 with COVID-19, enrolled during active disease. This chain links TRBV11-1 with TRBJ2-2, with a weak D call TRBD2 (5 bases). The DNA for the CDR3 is TGTGCCAGCAGCTTACGGACCGGAGGAACCGGGGAGCTGTTTTTT. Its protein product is CASSLRTGGTGELFF.